These 12 T cell receptor beta chains came from one sample sequenced in a study of blood T cell repertoires in COVID-19. The protocol was immunoSEQ multiplex PCR, while the TCRdb copy is restricted to in-frame clones and leaves out a portion. The profile shows approximately 89,000 clones, about 81% of them singletons. Sequenced sample: peripheral blood. Source of these receptors: a human donor in a cohort sampled during active COVID-19.

Only one count was recorded for this clone. The chain has TRBV18 and TRBJ2-1; 8 nucleotides line up with TRBD1. The ends lost 5 bases at V and 6 bases at J; junction bases unmatched: 9. This CDR3 comprises 15 residues. CDR1 and CDR2 (germline): KGHSH, LQKENI. The CDR3 loop is CASSGGTGAGNEQFF. In DNA, the CDR3 is TGTGCCAGCTCAGGCGGGACAGGAGCTGGCAATGAGCAGTTCTTC.

This chain joins TRBV9 and TRBJ1-3; 7 nucleotides match TRBD1. CDR3 length equals 13 residues. V lost 8 bases to trimming and J lost 3 bases; unmatched junction nucleotides: 5. Germline V gives CDR1 SGDLS, CDR2 YYNGEE. The CDR3 spells CASSGTDGNTIYF. The CDR3 coding sequence is TGTGCCAGTTCTGGGACAGATGGAAACACCATATATTTT.

This clone was found once. The J gene is TRBJ1-1, the V gene TRBV6-5; maybe TRBD1 (6 bases). The CDR3 is 14 amino acids. Germline CDR1 and CDR2: MNHEY and SVGAGI. V lost 5 bases and J 4 bases, leaving 14 bases between the germline ends. This CDR3 reads CASSRQASFTEAFF. DNA of the CDR3: TGTGCCAGCAGTCGACAGGCCTCTTTCACTGAAGCTTTCTTT.

V is TRBV7-9 and J is TRBJ1-2, with 7 nucleotides matching TRBD1. V lost 5 bases to trimming and J lost 7 bases; unmatched junction nucleotides: 10. The CDR3 runs 14 residues. CDR1 is SEHNR and CDR2 is FQNEAQ in the germline V gene (reference sequence). In DNA form, the CDR3 reads TGTGCCAGCAGCCCTTCACAGGGGCGAGCTGGCTACACCTTC. This gives the protein CASSPSQGRAGYTF.

CDR3 protein: CASSPSGYYGYTF. CDR3 sequence (DNA): TGTGCCAGCTCACCATCGGGGTACTATGGCTACACCTTC. The rearrangement links TRBV18 to TRBJ1-2; D gene uncertain. CDR1 KGHSH and CDR2 LQKENI come from the germline V gene. With 2 bases removed from V and 3 bases from J, the gap between germline ends came to 7 bases. The CDR3 sequence is 13 residues long.

The rearrangement uses TRBV18 and TRBJ1-3, with D unclear. V gave up 6 bases and J gave up 0 bases, with 9 bases separating them. In germline, CDR1 is KGHSH, CDR2 LQKENI. This CDR3 is built from 14 residues. CDR3 loop: CASSEQTSGNTIYF. CDR3 sequence (DNA): TGTGCCAGCTCGGAACAGACCTCTGGAAACACCATATATTTT.

The chain combines TRBV18 with TRBJ2-7; 8 bases are a match to TRBD1. CDR1 and CDR2 from the germline V gene are KGHSH and LQKENI. Losses at the gene ends were 5 bases for V and 2 bases for J; bases not matched to a gene: 11. This CDR3 is 16 amino acids long. CDR3 coding DNA: TGTGCCAGCTCATTAGGGCCGGGACAGGTAACCTACGAGCAGTACTTC. It translates to CASSLGPGQVTYEQYF.

On this clone: This specimen includes other DNA sequences encoding the same CDR3. This rearrangement joins TRBV7-2 to TRBJ1-1; 9 nucleotides align to TRBD1. V lost 5 bases, J lost 4 bases, and 2 bases stayed unmatched. The length of the CDR3 is 13 residues. Looked up from germline, CDR1 is SGHTA and CDR2 is FQGNSA. CDR3 residues: CASSLTGGTEAFF. The CDR3 DNA sequence: TGTGCCAGCAGCCTGACAGGGGGCACTGAAGCTTTCTTT.

This chain uses TRBV25-1 with TRBJ1-6; possibly TRBD1 for D (6 bases). The germline gives CDR1 MGHDK, CDR2 SYGVNS. V was pared by 2 bases and J by 8 bases, with 13 bases between. This CDR3 is built from 15 residues. CDR3 sequence: CASSEMGGADSPLHF. CDR3 sequence (DNA): TGTGCCAGCAGTGAAATGGGGGGGGCAGATTCACCCCTCCACTTT.

The chain employs TRBV27 and TRBJ2-2; 14 nucleotides align to TRBD2. V dropped 3 bases and J dropped 4; count of bases not matched to a gene: 7. Germline-derived CDR1 and CDR2 are MNHEY and SMNVEV (reference sequence). The CDR3 runs 18 residues. The CDR3 sequence is CASSFRLAGGRSTGELFF. The CDR3 DNA is TGTGCCAGCAGTTTTCGACTAGCGGGGGGGCGAAGCACCGGGGAGCTGTTTTTT.

The chain is built from TRBV11-2 and TRBJ1-3; D is uncertain. The V end lost 10 bases, the J end lost 0 bases, and 13 bases lay between the germline ends. Germline loops: CDR1 SGHAT, CDR2 FQNNGV. CDR3 length: 14 amino acids. DNA for the CDR3: TGTGCCACTTCACATACGAACTCTGGAAACACCATATATTTT. Translating it yields CATSHTNSGNTIYF.

The chain couples TRBV2 to TRBJ1-1, with 7 bases that match TRBD1. This CDR3 comprises 18 residues. Germline V gene sequence: CDR1 SNHLY, CDR2 FYNNEI. The trim removed 6 bases at V and 0 bases at J, leaving 16 bases unmatched. The CDR3 DNA reads as TGTGCCAGCAGAGGTACAGGGGAGGCAGCAAGCATGAACACTGAAGCTTTCTTT. Translating it yields CASRGTGEAASMNTEAFF.